Reported below is one TCR beta chain. Its antigen is currently unknown. V lost 8 bases to trimming and J lost 12 bases; unmatched junction nucleotides: 9. Per the germline V gene, CDR1 is GTSNPN and CDR2 is SVGIG (reference sequence). The length of the CDR3 is 13 residues. PCR primers comprised 60 Vbeta and 13 Jbeta primers. Original processing methods: In a later analysis, some 10 million of approximately 81 million unique beta chains occurred in at least two donors. This table comes from immunoSEQ multiplex PCR, and its TCRdb copy is limited to in-frame clones, with some not included. The V and J calls and clone size are taken from that table; D and trimming were inferred from the DNA. The sample shows 150,000 to 200,000 clones, over 60% of them seen only once. The data are from a study of cytomegalovirus exposure and HLA in healthy donors. The donors (healthy individuals) were bone marrow donors.

The study, taken as a whole, reports: A few V segments could not be told apart, such as TRBV6-2 and TRBV6-3, and were left out. In a later analysis, V- and J-gene trimming of beta chains associated with a DCLRE1C missense variant, replicated independently.

The chain links TRBV30 to TRBJ1-6; the match to TRBD1 covers 11 bases. The sequence derives from a woman aged 50 to 65 in good health and CMV-seronegative. Sequencing was performed on PBMCs. CDR3 sequence: CAGGDRGRRPLHF. CDR3 sequence (DNA): TGTGCCGGGGGGGACAGGGGGAGGCGACCCCTCCACTTT.